Many counts were recorded for the clone carrying this T cell receptor beta chain. Its specificity is unknown. This sample was included in a study of T-cell memory formation after mild COVID-19. This CDR3 comprises 14 residues. V lost 2 bases and J lost 5; bases outside the gene matches: 5. Germline V gives CDR1 SGDLS, CDR2 YYNGEE. Whole-study results and caveats: Several responding clones turned up in pre-infection memory, indicating that cross-reactive memory may have taken part. Clones that contracted from day 15 to 85 were balanced CD4/CD8, while later expanders leaned CD4+.

One entry per CDR3 protein, called by TCRdb with MiXCR from the 5' RACE reads. Of fewer than 700,000 distinct CDR3 sequences in the sample, 20% to 25% were seen once. The receptor comes from an adult woman who had mild COVID-19 (a few samples of this study predate the infection). Cell type and time point are not known. The V and J genes are TRBV9 and TRBJ2-5; TRBD2 aligns across 8 bases. Sequencing used PBMCs or a T cell subset sorted from them (not recorded which). CDR3 in amino acids: CASSVSGTKETQYF. DNA of the CDR3: TGTGCCAGCAGCGTTAGCGGGACTAAGGAGACCCAGTACTTC.